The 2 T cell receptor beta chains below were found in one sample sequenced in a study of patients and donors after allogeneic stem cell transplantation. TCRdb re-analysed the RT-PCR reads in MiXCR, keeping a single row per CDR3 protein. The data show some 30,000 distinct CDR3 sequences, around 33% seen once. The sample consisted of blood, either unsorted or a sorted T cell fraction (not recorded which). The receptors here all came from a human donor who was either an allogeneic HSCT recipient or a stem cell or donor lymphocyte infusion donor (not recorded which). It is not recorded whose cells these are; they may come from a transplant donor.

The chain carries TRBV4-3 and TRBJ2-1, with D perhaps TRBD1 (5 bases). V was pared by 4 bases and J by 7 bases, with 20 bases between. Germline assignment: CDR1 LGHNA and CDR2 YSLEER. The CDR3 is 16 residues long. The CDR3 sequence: CASSPTYLGAENEQFF. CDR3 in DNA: TGCGCCAGCAGCCCTACGTACCTAGGGGCTGAAAATGAGCAGTTCTTC.

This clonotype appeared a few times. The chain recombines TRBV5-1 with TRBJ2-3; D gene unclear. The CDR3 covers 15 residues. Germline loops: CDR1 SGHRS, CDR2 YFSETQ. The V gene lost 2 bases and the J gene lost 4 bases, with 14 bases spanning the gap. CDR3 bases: TGCGCCAGCAGCTTAGCGACTCGCCTCCCAGATACGCAGTATTTT. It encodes CASSLATRLPDTQYF.